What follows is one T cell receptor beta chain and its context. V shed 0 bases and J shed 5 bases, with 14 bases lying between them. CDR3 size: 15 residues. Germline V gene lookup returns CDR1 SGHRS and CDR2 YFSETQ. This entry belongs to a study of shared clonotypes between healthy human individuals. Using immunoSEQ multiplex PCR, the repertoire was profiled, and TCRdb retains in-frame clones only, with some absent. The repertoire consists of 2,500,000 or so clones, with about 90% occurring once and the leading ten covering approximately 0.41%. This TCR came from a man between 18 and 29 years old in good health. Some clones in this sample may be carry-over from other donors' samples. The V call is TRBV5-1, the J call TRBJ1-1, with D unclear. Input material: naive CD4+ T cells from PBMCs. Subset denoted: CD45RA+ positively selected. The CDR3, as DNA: TGCGCCAGCAGCTTGGCCGAAGGAATTTGGACTGAAGCTTTCTTT. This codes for CASSLAEGIWTEAFF.